One and the same sample provided the 13 T cell receptor beta chains below, sequenced in a study of blood T cell repertoires in COVID-19. The method was immunoSEQ multiplex PCR; TCRdb's version includes in-frame clones alone and lacks a portion of them. The sample contains roughly 200,000 clones, around 83% of which appear only once. Sequenced input: PBMCs or T cells enriched from blood (not recorded which). The receptors come from a woman in her forties in a cohort exposed to, infected with or recovered from COVID-19 (not recorded which).

The chain couples TRBV27 to TRBJ2-2; D might be TRBD2 (5 bases). The CDR3 consists of 13 residues. CDR1 MNHEY and CDR2 SMNVEV come from the germline V gene (reference sequence). Deletions cut 8 bases from V and 5 bases from J, with 12 bases between. The CDR3 DNA is TGTGCCAGCCGTTACGGCGGGACCGGGGAGCTGTTTTTT. It codes for CASRYGGTGELFF.

V usage is TRBV6-4 and J usage is TRBJ2-3, with TRBD2 matching 7 bases. V was pared by 1 base and J by 0 bases, with 1 base of the junction left unmatched. The CDR3 contains 15 residues. Per germline, CDR1 MRHNA and CDR2 SNTAGT. CDR3: CASSDLGGSTDTQYF. The CDR3, as DNA: TGTGCCAGCAGTGACTTGGGGGGGAGCACAGATACGCAGTATTTT.

The chain employs TRBV19 and TRBJ1-2; 7 nucleotides line up with TRBD1. V gave up 10 bases and J gave up 5 bases; unmatched junction bases: 7. Per germline, CDR1 LNHDA and CDR2 SQIVND (reference sequence). The CDR3 has 12 amino acids. The CDR3 DNA follows: TGTGCCACCACGACAGGGACATATGGCTACACCTTC. Encoded protein: CATTTGTYGYTF.

The chain links TRBV5-6 to TRBJ1-3, with 7 positions matching TRBD1. V shed 2 bases, J shed 4 bases, and the junction held 6 bases outside the gene matches. Germline V gene lookup returns CDR1 SGHDT and CDR2 YYEEEE. This CDR3 spans 15 amino acids. In DNA form, the CDR3 reads TGTGCCAGCAGCTTCCGACAGGGATCAGGAAACACCATATATTTT. It specifies CASSFRQGSGNTIYF.

This clone was observed once. The same CDR3 is also encoded by other DNA sequences in this sample. The chain uses TRBV9 and TRBJ2-2; TRBD2 matches 7 bases. Trimming cost V 2 bases and J 1 base; bases outside gene matches: 5. Per the germline V gene, CDR1 is SGDLS and CDR2 is YYNGEE. There are 16 residues in the CDR3. CDR3 sequence: CASSVGGAQNTGELFF. In DNA, the CDR3 is TGTGCCAGCAGCGTGGGAGGGGCCCAGAACACCGGGGAGCTGTTTTTT.

V and J are TRBV4-2 and TRBJ1-1, with TRBD1 matching over 7 bases. CDR1 LGHNA and CDR2 YNFKEQ come from the germline V gene. V lost 4 bases to trimming and J lost 6 bases; unmatched junction nucleotides: 5. The CDR3 consists of 13 residues. The DNA for the CDR3 is TGTGCCAGCAGCCTTGGACAGGCCCCTGAAGCTTTCTTT. Translating gives CASSLGQAPEAFF.

The chain couples TRBV18 to TRBJ2-2; TRBD2 matches at 7 bases. The junction had 5 bases not matched to a gene; V was cut back by 4 bases and J by 3 bases. Germline values: CDR1 KGHSH, CDR2 LQKENI. The CDR3 consists of 15 residues. The CDR3 reads CASSLTSVDTGELFF. The CDR3 region has the DNA TGTGCCAGCTCACTAACTAGCGTTGACACCGGGGAGCTGTTTTTT.

The chain is built from TRBV5-8 and TRBJ1-3, with 11 bases aligning to TRBD1. With V trimmed by 0 bases and J by 9 bases, 8 bases remained unmatched. Germline V lookup: CDR1 SGHTS, CDR2 YDEGEE. The CDR3 runs 16 residues. The CDR3 DNA reads TGTGCCAGCAGCTTGGGGACAGGGGGCTTAGGAGCCACCATATATTTT. This translates into CASSLGTGGLGATIYF. The entire variable domain, with the rest obtained from reference TRBV5-8 and TRBJ1-3, is as follows: EAGVTQSPTHLIKTRGQQATLRCSPISGHTSVYWYQQALGLGLQFLLWYDEGEERNRGNFPPRFSGRQFPNYSSELNVNALELEDSALYLCASSLGTGGLGATIYFGEGSWLTVV.

This clone was observed a single time. V gene TRBV4-1 combines with J gene TRBJ1-1, with 10 bases that match TRBD1. Germline CDR1 reads MGHRA; CDR2 reads YSYEKL. Losses at the gene ends were 1 base for V and 0 bases for J; bases not matched to a gene: 8. The length of the CDR3 is 18 residues. The CDR3 nucleotides read TGCGCCAGCAGCCAAGGCCCGGGACAGGGGTCGATGAACACTGAAGCTTTCTTT. Translated, it gives CASSQGPGQGSMNTEAFF.

This chain connects TRBV27 to TRBJ2-1, with 10 bases identical to TRBD2. V shed 3 bases and J 6 bases; nucleotides not matched to a gene: 5. The CDR3 totals 15 residues. Germline CDR1 reads MNHEY; CDR2 reads SMNVEV (reference sequence). In DNA form, the CDR3 reads TGTGCCAGCAGTTTGCTAGCGGGAGCGGGCAATGAGCAGTTCTTC. Translation gives CASSLLAGAGNEQFF.

The sample holds a few counts of this clone. The chain links TRBV5-4 to TRBJ1-6, with a possible D match to TRBD1 (5 bases). This CDR3 comprises 14 residues. Germline-derived CDR1 and CDR2 are SGHNT and YYREEE (reference sequence). Deletions cut 4 bases from V and 9 bases from J, with 14 bases between. The CDR3 DNA reads TGTGCCAGCAGCAGGGGAATGTCGGTTTCACCCCTCCACTTT. Protein: CASSRGMSVSPLHF.

The chain recombines TRBV28 with TRBJ1-1, with 9 positions matching TRBD1. Looked up from germline, CDR1 is MDHEN and CDR2 is SYDVKM. V lost 5 bases and J lost 5; bases outside the gene matches: 12. The length of the CDR3 is 16 residues. The CDR3 nucleotides read TGTGCCAGCAGTACGCACGGGACAGGGAGGGGAACTGAAGCTTTCTTT. Protein: CASSTHGTGRGTEAFF.

J is TRBJ1-2 and V is TRBV14; TRBD1 might be the D (6 bases). This CDR3 has 16 amino acids. CDR1 and CDR2 (germline): SGHDN, FVKESK. V lost 2 bases and J 0 bases, leaving 13 bases between the germline ends. CDR3 sequence reads: CASSQLRDTTNYGYTF. The DNA for the CDR3 is TGTGCCAGCAGCCAACTCCGGGACACCACTAACTATGGCTACACCTTC.